A single sample is the source of the 14 T cell receptor beta chains below, sequenced in a study of blood T cell repertoires in COVID-19. Only in-frame clones appear in the TCRdb table, and some are missing; sequencing was by immunoSEQ multiplex PCR. The data show tens of thousands of clones, around 85% seen once. Sequencing used peripheral blood. The receptors originated from a human donor in a cohort sampled during active COVID-19.

The chain is built from TRBV7-6 and TRBJ1-1; 8 nucleotides line up with TRBD1. V dropped 5 bases and J dropped 4; count of bases not matched to a gene: 3. CDR3 size: 13 residues. The germline gives CDR1 SGHVS, CDR2 FNYEAQ. The CDR3, as DNA: TGTGCCAGCAGCCCAGGGACAGGCACTGAAGCTTTCTTT. This codes for CASSPGTGTEAFF.

The chain uses TRBV7-2 and TRBJ2-1, with 15 positions matching TRBD2. The germline CDR1 and CDR2 sequences are SGHTA and FQGNSA. The V and J ends lost 0 bases and 0 bases, in that order; junction bases with no gene match: 3. CDR3 length equals 19 residues. The CDR3 DNA reads TGTGCCAGCAGCTTAGCCGGACTAGCGGGAGGGAGCTCCTACAATGAGCAGTTCTTC. Translated, it gives CASSLAGLAGGSSYNEQFF.

The DNA of the CDR3 is TGTGCCAGCAGCGCCTCCGGGACAGGGAGCTCCTACGAGCAGTACTTC. This sequence encodes CASSASGTGSSYEQYF. The rearrangement links TRBV7-9 to TRBJ2-7; 9 nucleotides match TRBD1. The junction had 8 bases not matched to a gene; V was cut back by 5 bases and J by 0 bases. The length of the CDR3 is 16 residues. Germline V gives CDR1 SEHNR, CDR2 FQNEAQ (reference sequence).

The rearrangement uses TRBV2 and TRBJ1-1, with 8 nucleotides matching TRBD1. The trim removed 8 bases at V and 5 bases at J, leaving 7 bases unmatched. There are 13 residues in the CDR3. CDR1 and CDR2 from the germline V gene are SNHLY and FYNNEI. As DNA, the CDR3 is TGTGCCAGCGGCCGGGACAGGAGGACTGAAGCTTTCTTT. This encodes CASGRDRRTEAFF.

This chain connects TRBV29-1 to TRBJ1-1; 9 bases fit TRBD1. The ends lost 4 bases at V and 3 bases at J; junction bases unmatched: 0. Germline lookup yields CDR1 SQVTM and CDR2 ANQGSEA. This CDR3 region has 12 residues. CDR3 protein: CSVGQGDTEAFF. The CDR3 DNA reads as TGCAGCGTTGGACAGGGGGACACTGAAGCTTTCTTT.

This chain links TRBV5-4 with TRBJ1-4, with 7 bases that match TRBD1. The V and J ends lost 5 bases and 8 bases, in that order; junction bases with no gene match: 15. This CDR3 region has 16 residues. The germline V gene encodes CDR1 SGHNT and CDR2 YYREEE (reference sequence). The CDR3 DNA is TGTGCCAGCAGACCAGGAGGGGGCAGAGGTGGAGAAAAACTGTTTTTT. The encoded protein is CASRPGGGRGGEKLFF.

V and J are TRBV2 and TRBJ1-2, with D maybe TRBD1 (6 bases). Germline loops: CDR1 SNHLY, CDR2 FYNNEI. Trimming shortened V by 6 bases and J by 4 bases, and 15 bases separated the two germline ends. CDR3 size: 14 residues. CDR3: CASRPQGSGYGYTF. The CDR3 DNA follows: TGTGCCAGCAGGCCACAGGGCAGCGGCTATGGCTACACCTTC. Supplemented by reference TRBV2 and TRBJ1-2, the full variable domain reads EPEVTQTPSHQVTQMGQEVILRCVPISNHLYFYWYRQILGQKVEFLVSFYNNEISEKSEIFDDQFSVERPDGSNFTLKIRSTKLEDSAMYFCASRPQGSGYGYTFGSGTRLTVV.

The CDR3 region is CASSPSGNTDTQYF. As DNA, the CDR3 is TGTGCCAGCAGTCCTAGCGGAAACACAGATACGCAGTATTTT. The chain couples TRBV7-2 to TRBJ2-3, with 7 bases lining up with TRBD2. Looked up from germline, CDR1 is SGHTA and CDR2 is FQGNSA. V lost 6 bases to trimming and J lost 2 bases; unmatched junction nucleotides: 5. The length of the CDR3 is 14 residues.

The V call is TRBV29-1, the J call TRBJ1-2, with 7 bases fitting TRBD1. Looked up from germline, CDR1 is SQVTM and CDR2 is ANQGSEA. CDR3 size: 13 residues. The V gene end was trimmed by 4 bases and the J gene end by 3 bases; junction bases not matched to a gene: 5. In DNA form, the CDR3 reads TGCAGCGTTGTAGACAGGGCAGACTATGGCTACACCTTC. Translating it yields CSVVDRADYGYTF. The whole variable domain, filled in from reference TRBV29-1 and TRBJ1-2, reads SAVISQKPSRDICQRGTSLTIQCQVDSQVTMMFWYRQQPGQSLTLIATANQGSEATYESGFVIDKFPISRPNLTFSTLTVSNMSPEDSSIYLCSVVDRADYGYTFGSGTRLTVV.

The V and J genes are TRBV7-9 and TRBJ2-3, with TRBD1 identical over 9 bases. Trimming took 3 bases from V and 4 from J; bases not matched to a gene: 5. This CDR3 is built from 15 residues. In germline, CDR1 is SEHNR, CDR2 FQNEAQ (reference sequence). In nucleotides, the CDR3 is TGTGCCAGCAGCTTGGGACAGGGATTATCAGATACGCAGTATTTT. Its protein is CASSLGQGLSDTQYF.

The count of this clone is one. The CDR3 DNA is TGTGCCAGTAGTCTCGGACAGTTAAACACTGAAGCTTTCTTT. It yields the protein CASSLGQLNTEAFF. J is TRBJ1-1 and V is TRBV19; D perhaps matches TRBD1 (6 bases). Per the germline V gene, CDR1 is LNHDA and CDR2 is SQIVND (reference sequence). The V end was cut by 5 bases, the J end by 2 bases, with 12 bases between. The CDR3 contains 14 residues.

This clone showed up just a few times. This chain uses TRBV5-1 with TRBJ2-5; D call uncertain. This CDR3 spans 13 amino acids. The V end lost 1 base, the J end lost 1 base, and 5 bases lay between the germline ends. Germline V CDR1 and CDR2: SGHRS, YFSETQ. The CDR3 here is CASSLPVQETQYF. The CDR3 nucleotides read TGCGCCAGCAGCTTGCCGGTCCAAGAGACCCAGTACTTC.

The chain joins TRBV5-6 to TRBJ1-2; no clear D gene. V gave up 0 bases and J gave up 1 base, with 4 bases separating them. The CDR3 extends over 13 amino acids. Germline V gene lookup returns CDR1 SGHDT and CDR2 YYEEEE. The CDR3 nucleotides are TGTGCCAGCAGCTTGGACGGTAACTATGGCTACACCTTC. It translates to CASSLDGNYGYTF.

This sequence joins TRBV28 and TRBJ2-1; 11 positions agree with TRBD2. V lost 7 bases and J lost 0; bases outside the gene matches: 17. Germline CDR1 and CDR2: MDHEN and SYDVKM. CDR3 length equals 20 residues. The CDR3 is CASMSGWASGRPSSYNEQFF. As DNA, the CDR3 is TGTGCCAGCATGAGTGGCTGGGCTAGCGGGAGGCCAAGCTCCTACAATGAGCAGTTCTTC.